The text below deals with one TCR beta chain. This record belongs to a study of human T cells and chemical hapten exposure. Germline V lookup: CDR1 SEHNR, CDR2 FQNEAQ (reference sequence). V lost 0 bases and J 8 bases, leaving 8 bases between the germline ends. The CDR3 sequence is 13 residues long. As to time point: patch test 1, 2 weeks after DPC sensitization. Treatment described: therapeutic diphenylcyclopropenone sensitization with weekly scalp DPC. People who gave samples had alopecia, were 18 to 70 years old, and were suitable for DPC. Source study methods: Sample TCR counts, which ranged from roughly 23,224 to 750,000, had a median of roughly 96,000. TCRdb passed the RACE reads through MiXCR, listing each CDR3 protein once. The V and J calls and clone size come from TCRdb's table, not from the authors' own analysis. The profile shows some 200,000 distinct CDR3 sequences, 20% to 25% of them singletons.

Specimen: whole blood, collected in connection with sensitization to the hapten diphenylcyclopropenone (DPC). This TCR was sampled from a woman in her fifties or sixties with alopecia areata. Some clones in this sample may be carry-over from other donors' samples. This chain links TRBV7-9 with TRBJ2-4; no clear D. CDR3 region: CASSLANSDIQYF. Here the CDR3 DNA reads TGTGCCAGCAGCTTAGCGAACAGCGACATTCAGTACTTC.